The 12 T cell receptor beta chains below all came from one sample that was sequenced in a study of shared clonotypes between healthy human individuals. Profiling relied on immunoSEQ multiplex PCR, and the TCRdb table lists in-frame clones only, not all of them. The sample shows hundreds of thousands of clones, around three quarters of them seen only once. The specimen sequenced was PBMCs. These receptors all stem from a woman aged 40 to 50 in good health. Some clones in this sample may be carry-over from other donors' samples.

The gene calls are TRBV2 and TRBJ2-7; D may be TRBD2 (6 bases). CDR1 SNHLY and CDR2 FYNNEI come from the germline V gene. Trimming pared 6 bases from V and 0 bases from J, leaving 15 bases between. The CDR3 contains 15 residues. Here the CDR3 reads CASRESAGLSYEQYF. For the CDR3, the DNA is TGTGCCAGCAGGGAGTCCGCGGGACTCTCCTACGAGCAGTACTTC.

This clone was seen only a few times. The V call is TRBV5-6, the J call TRBJ2-2; possibly TRBD1 or TRBD2 for D (5 bases each). Germline V gives CDR1 SGHDT, CDR2 YYEEEE. Trimming took off 2 bases at V and 0 bases at J, with 14 bases between the two ends. The CDR3 is made up of 17 amino acids. Written as DNA, the CDR3 is TGTGCCAGCAGCTTTTACGGGGACCTAGCGAACACCGGGGAGCTGTTTTTT. Its translation is CASSFYGDLANTGELFF.

To note about this clone: This could be a read error, since a much larger clone is one nucleotide away. The same CDR3 also results from other DNA sequences found in this sample. This chain connects TRBV7-9 to TRBJ1-1; TRBD1 matches at 8 bases. Germline CDR1 and CDR2: SEHNR and FQNEAQ (reference sequence). This CDR3 contains 16 residues. The CDR3 region is CASSHGQGIRNTEAFF. CDR3 sequence (DNA): TGTGCCAGCAGCCATGGACAGGGAATAAGAAACACTGAAGCTTTCTTC.

The rearrangement joins TRBV18 to TRBJ1-1; TRBD1 is a possible D gene (6 bases). Trimming left V 3 bases short and J 1 base short, with 9 bases between. The CDR3 runs 14 residues. CDR1 is KGHSH and CDR2 is LQKENI in the germline V gene. For the CDR3, the DNA is TGTGCCAGCTCACCCGGACAGCCGAACACTGAAGCTTTCTTT. Translated, it gives CASSPGQPNTEAFF.

The CDR3 bases are TGTGCCAGCAGCCTAAAGCGGTTACCTAGCACAGATACGCAGTATTTT. This encodes CASSLKRLPSTDTQYF. The chain couples TRBV5-4 to TRBJ2-3; D is perhaps TRBD2 (5 bases). CDR3 length: 16 residues. Germline CDR1 is SGHNT and CDR2 is YYREEE (reference sequence). The V and J ends lost 4 bases and 0 bases respectively, with 15 bases between them.

This clone was detected a few times. This rearrangement joins TRBV28 to TRBJ1-1; D perhaps matches TRBD1 (5 bases). Per the germline V gene, CDR1 is MDHEN and CDR2 is SYDVKM. This CDR3 region has 14 residues. The V end was cut by 5 bases, the J end by 1 base, with 11 bases between. The CDR3 DNA reads as TGTGCCAGCAGTCCATCCCAGGGGAACACTGAAGCTTTCTTT. Its protein product is CASSPSQGNTEAFF.

The chain joins TRBV9 to TRBJ1-6; no firm D call. CDR1 and CDR2 from the germline V gene are SGDLS and YYNGEE. The germline V and J ends were trimmed by 0 bases and 11 bases, with 6 bases remaining between them. There are 12 residues in the CDR3. The chain's CDR3 is CASSVGYPPLHF. In nucleotides, the CDR3 is TGTGCCAGCAGCGTAGGGTACCCACCCCTCCACTTT.

The chain joins TRBV7-3 to TRBJ2-1, with D uncertain. This CDR3 is built from 15 residues. Germline loops: CDR1 SGHTA, CDR2 FQGTGA. V gave up 2 bases and J gave up 7 bases, with 15 bases separating them. CDR3 amino acids: CASSLLPQFGNEQFF. Written as DNA, the CDR3 is TGTGCCAGCAGCTTACTCCCCCAGTTCGGAAATGAGCAGTTCTTC.

The chain is built from TRBV11-2 and TRBJ2-7; possibly TRBD2 for D (6 bases). Germline V gene lookup returns CDR1 SGHAT and CDR2 FQNNGV. The length of the CDR3 is 15 residues. Trimming pared 5 bases from V and 3 bases from J, leaving 17 bases between. The CDR3 loop reads CASSRNSGSDYEQYF. Here the CDR3 DNA reads TGTGCCAGCAGCCGCAATAGCGGAAGCGACTACGAGCAGTACTTC.

The chain employs TRBV6-1 and TRBJ2-1; 8 bases fit TRBD2. Unmatched junction bases numbered 11, after V lost 7 bases and J lost 6 bases. This CDR3 comprises 15 residues. The germline CDR1 and CDR2 sequences are MNHNS and SASEGT. The CDR3 DNA reads TGTGCCAGCAACGCTAGGTTAGCGGGGACCAATGAGCAGTTCTTC. Encoded protein: CASNARLAGTNEQFF.

This CDR3 is CAWGEGETQYF. CDR3 coding DNA: TGTGCCTGGGGGGAGGGAGAGACCCAGTACTTC. This chain uses TRBV30 with TRBJ2-5, with 7 bases that match TRBD2. The CDR3 extends over 11 amino acids. CDR1 GTSNPN and CDR2 SVGIG come from the germline V gene (reference sequence). V shed 5 bases and J 4 bases; nucleotides not matched to a gene: 1. The variable domain in full, completed from reference TRBV30 and TRBJ2-5, reads SQTIHQWPATLVQPVGSPLSLECTVEGTSNPNLYWYRQAAGRGLQLLFYSVGIGQISSEVPQNLSASRPQDRQFILSSKKLLLSDSGFYLCAWGEGETQYFGPGTRLLVL.

Note on this clone: A read error may be the cause here, since a much bigger clone is one base away. The rearrangement links TRBV25-1 to TRBJ1-4, with 8 positions matching TRBD1. The CDR3 extends over 12 amino acids. Germline V gene data show CDR1 as MGHDK and CDR2 as SYGVNS. J lost 7 bases, V lost 8 bases, and 3 bases had no gene match. In DNA, the CDR3 is TGTGCCAGCGGCAGGGGGCGTGAAAAACTGTTTTTT. Residues: CASGRGREKLFF.